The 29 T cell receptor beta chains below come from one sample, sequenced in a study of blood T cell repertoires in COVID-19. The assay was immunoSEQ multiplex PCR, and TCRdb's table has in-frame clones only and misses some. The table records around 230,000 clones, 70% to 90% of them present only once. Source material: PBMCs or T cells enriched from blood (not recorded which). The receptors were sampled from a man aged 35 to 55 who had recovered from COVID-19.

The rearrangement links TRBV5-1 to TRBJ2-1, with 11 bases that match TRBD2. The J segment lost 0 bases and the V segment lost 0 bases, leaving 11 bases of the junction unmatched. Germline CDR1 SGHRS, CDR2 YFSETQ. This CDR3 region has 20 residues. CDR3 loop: CASSLARPGLADSSYNEQFF. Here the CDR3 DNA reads TGCGCCAGCAGCTTGGCAAGACCGGGACTAGCGGATAGCTCCTACAATGAGCAGTTCTTC.

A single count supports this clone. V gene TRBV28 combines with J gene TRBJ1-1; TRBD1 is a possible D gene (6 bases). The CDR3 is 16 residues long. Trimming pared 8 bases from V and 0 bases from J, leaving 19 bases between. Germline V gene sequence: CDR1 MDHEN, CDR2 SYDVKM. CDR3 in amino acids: CASALGGRGMNTEAFF. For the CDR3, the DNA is TGTGCCAGCGCCTTGGGGGGGAGGGGGATGAACACTGAAGCTTTCTTT.

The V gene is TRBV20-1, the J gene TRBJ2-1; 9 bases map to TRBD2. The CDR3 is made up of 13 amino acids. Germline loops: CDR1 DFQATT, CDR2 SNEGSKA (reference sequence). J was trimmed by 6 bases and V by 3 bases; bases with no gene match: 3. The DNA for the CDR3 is TGCAGTGCTAGTGTTAGCGGGAGCAATGAGCAGTTCTTC. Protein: CSASVSGSNEQFF.

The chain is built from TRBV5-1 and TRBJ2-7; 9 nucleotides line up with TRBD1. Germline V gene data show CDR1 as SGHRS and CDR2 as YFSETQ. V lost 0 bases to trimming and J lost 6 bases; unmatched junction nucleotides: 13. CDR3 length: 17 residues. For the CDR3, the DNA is TGCGCCAGCAGCTTGGTGGACAGGGGATATCCTGCGGCCGAGCAGTACTTC. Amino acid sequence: CASSLVDRGYPAAEQYF.

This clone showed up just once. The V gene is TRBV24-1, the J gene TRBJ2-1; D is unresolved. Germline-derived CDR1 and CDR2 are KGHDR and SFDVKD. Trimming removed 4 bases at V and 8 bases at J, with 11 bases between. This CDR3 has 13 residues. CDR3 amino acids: CATSDPRRYEQFF. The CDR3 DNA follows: TGTGCCACCAGTGACCCCCGTAGATATGAGCAGTTCTTC.

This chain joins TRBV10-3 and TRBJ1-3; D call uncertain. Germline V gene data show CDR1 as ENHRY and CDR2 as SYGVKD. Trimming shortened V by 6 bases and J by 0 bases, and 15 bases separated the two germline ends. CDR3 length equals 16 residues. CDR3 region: CAIRGGVSVSGNTIYF. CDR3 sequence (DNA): TGTGCCATCAGAGGAGGTGTTAGCGTCTCTGGAAACACCATATATTTT.

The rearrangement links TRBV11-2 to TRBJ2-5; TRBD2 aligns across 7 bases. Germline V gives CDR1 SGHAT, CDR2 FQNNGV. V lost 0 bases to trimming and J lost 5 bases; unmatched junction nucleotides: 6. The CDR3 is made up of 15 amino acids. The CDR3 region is CASSLDEAGVETQYF. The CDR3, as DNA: TGTGCCAGCAGCTTAGATGAGGCGGGGGTGGAGACCCAGTACTTC.

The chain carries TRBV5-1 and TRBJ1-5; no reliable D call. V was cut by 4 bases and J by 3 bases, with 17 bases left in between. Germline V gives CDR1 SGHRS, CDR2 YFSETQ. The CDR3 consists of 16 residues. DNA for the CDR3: TGCGCCAGCAGCGCCGGGGATACCGGAAACAATCAGCCCCAGCATTTT. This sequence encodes CASSAGDTGNNQPQHF.

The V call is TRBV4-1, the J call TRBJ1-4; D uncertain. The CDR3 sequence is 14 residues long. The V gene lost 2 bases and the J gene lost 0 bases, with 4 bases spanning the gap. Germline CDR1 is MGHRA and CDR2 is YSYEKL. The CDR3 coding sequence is TGCGCCAGCAGCCAATCCTCAACTAATGAAAAACTGTTTTTT. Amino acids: CASSQSSTNEKLFF.

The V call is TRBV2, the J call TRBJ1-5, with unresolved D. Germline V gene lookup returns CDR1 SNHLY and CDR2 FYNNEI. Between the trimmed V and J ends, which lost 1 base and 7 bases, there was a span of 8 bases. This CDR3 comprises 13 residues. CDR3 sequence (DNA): TGTGCCAGCAGTGAAGGGGTCGGGCAGCCCCAGCATTTT. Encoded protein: CASSEGVGQPQHF.

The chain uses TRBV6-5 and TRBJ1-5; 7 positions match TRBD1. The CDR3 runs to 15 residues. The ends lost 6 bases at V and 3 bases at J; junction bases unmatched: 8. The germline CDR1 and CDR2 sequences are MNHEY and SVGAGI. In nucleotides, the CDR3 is TGTGCCAGCAGGCCCCTGACAGGGTTCAATCAGCCCCAGCATTTT. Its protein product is CASRPLTGFNQPQHF.

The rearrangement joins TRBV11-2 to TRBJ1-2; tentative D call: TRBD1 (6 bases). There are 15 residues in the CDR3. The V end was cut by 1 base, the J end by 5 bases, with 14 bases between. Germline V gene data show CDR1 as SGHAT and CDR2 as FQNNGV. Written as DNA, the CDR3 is TGTGCCAGCAGCTTAGGTGGGACATCTGAATATGGCTACACCTTC. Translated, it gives CASSLGGTSEYGYTF.

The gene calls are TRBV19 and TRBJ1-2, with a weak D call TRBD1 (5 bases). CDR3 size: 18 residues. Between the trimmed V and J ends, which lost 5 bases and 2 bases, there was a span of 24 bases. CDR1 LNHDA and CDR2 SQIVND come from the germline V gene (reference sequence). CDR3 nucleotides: TGTGCCAGTAGTGAGGGAGGGATGTCGGGGCCGAGGAACTATGGCTACACCTTC. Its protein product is CASSEGGMSGPRNYGYTF.

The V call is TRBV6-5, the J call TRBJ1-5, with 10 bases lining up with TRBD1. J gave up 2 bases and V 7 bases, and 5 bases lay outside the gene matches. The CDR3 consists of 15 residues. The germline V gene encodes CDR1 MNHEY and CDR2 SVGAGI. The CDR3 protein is CASKVDRGGNQPQHF. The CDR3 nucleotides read TGTGCCAGCAAAGTGGACAGGGGGGGCAATCAGCCCCAGCATTTT.

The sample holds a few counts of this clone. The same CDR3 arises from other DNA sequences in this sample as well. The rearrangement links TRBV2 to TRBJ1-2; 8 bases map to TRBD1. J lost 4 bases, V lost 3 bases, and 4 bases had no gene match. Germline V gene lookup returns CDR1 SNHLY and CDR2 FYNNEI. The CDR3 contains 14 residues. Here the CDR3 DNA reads TGTGCCAGCAGTGATGAAGACAGGGGCTATGGCTACACCTTC. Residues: CASSDEDRGYGYTF.

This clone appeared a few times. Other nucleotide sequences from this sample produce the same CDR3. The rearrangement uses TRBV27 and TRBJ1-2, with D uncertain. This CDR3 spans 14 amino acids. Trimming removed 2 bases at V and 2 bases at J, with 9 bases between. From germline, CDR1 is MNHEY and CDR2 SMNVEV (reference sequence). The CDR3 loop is CASSLAGGNYGYTF. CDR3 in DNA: TGTGCCAGCAGTTTAGCAGGTGGCAACTATGGCTACACCTTC.

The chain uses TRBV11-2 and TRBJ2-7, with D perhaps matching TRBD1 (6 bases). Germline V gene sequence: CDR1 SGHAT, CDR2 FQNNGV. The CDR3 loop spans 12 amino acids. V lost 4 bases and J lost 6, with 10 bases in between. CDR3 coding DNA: TGTGCCAGCAGCTACGGGACACCCGAGCAGTACTTC. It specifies CASSYGTPEQYF.

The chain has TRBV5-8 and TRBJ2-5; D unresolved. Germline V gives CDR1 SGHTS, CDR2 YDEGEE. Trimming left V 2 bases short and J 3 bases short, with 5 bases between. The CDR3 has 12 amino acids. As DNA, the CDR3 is TGTGCCAGCAGCTTATATAAAGAGACCCAGTACTTC. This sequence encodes CASSLYKETQYF.

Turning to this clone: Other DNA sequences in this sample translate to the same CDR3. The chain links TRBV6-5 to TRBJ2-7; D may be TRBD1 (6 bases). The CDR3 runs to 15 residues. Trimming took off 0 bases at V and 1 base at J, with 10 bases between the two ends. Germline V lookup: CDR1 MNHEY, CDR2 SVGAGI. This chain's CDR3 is CASSYSGAPSYEQYF. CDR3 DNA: TGTGCCAGCAGTTACTCGGGGGCCCCTTCCTACGAGCAGTACTTC.

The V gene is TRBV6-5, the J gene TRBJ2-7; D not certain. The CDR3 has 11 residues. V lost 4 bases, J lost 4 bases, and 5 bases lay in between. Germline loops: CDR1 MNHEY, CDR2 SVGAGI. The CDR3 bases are TGTGCCAGCAGTTCTAAATACGAGCAGTACTTC. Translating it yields CASSSKYEQYF.

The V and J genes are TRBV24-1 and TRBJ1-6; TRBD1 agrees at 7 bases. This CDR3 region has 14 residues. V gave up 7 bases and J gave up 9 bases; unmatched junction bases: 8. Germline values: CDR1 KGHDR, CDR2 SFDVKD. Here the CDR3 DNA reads TGTGCCACCAGGGACAGGCCGGAGGGTTCACCCCTCCACTTT. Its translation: CATRDRPEGSPLHF.

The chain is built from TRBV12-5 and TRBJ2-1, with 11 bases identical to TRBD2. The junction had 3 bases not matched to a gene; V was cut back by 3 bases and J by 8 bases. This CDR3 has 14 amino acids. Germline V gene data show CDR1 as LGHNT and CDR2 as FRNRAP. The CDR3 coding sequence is TGTGCTAGTGGTTTAGGGACTAGCGGCGATGAGCAGTTCTTC. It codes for CASGLGTSGDEQFF.

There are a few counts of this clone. CDR3 amino acids: CSASPSRQGDYEQYF. CDR3 nucleotide sequence: TGCAGTGCTAGTCCCTCCCGACAGGGAGACTACGAGCAGTACTTC. The rearrangement joins TRBV20-1 to TRBJ2-7; TRBD1 agrees at 7 bases. CDR1 DFQATT and CDR2 SNEGSKA come from the germline V gene (reference sequence). The CDR3 length is 15 residues. Unmatched junction bases numbered 11, after V lost 3 bases and J lost 3 bases.

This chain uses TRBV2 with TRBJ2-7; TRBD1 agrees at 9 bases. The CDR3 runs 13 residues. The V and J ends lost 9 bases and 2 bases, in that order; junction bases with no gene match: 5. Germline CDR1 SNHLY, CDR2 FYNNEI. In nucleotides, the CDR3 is TGTGCCAGTTCCGGGACAGGGACCTACGAGCAGTACTTC. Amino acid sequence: CASSGTGTYEQYF.

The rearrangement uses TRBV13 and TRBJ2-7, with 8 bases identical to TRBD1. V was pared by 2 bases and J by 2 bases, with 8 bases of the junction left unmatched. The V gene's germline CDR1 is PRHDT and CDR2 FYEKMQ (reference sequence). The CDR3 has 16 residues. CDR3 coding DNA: TGTGCCAGCAGCTTAAAACCGGGACAGGAGGCCTACGAGCAGTACTTC. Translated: CASSLKPGQEAYEQYF.

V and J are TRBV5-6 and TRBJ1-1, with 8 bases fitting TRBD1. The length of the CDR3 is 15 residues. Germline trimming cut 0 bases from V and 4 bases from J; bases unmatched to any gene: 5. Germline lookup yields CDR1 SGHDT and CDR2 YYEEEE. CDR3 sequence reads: CASSLDGRGLTEAFF. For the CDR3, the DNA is TGTGCCAGCAGCTTGGACGGCAGGGGGCTCACTGAAGCTTTCTTT.

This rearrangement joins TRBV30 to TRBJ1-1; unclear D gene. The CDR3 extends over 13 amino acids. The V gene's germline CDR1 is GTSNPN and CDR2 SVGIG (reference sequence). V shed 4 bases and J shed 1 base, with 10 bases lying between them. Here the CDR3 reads CAWIGGTNTEAFF. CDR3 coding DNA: TGTGCCTGGATAGGAGGTACGAACACTGAAGCTTTCTTT.

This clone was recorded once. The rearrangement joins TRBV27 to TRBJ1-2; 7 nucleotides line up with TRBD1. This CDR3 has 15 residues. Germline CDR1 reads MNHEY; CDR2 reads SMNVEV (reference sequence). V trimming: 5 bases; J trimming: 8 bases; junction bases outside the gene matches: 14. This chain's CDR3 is CASSPRTGVDGGYTF. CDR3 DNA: TGTGCCAGCAGTCCCCGGACAGGAGTGGATGGGGGCTACACCTTC.

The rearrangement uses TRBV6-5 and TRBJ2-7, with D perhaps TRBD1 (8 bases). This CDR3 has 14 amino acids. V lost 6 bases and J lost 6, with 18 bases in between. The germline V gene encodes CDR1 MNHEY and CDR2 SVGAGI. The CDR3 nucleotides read TGTGCCAGCAGGCCACAGGGGGGGGAGACCGAGCAGTACTTC. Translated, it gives CASRPQGGETEQYF.